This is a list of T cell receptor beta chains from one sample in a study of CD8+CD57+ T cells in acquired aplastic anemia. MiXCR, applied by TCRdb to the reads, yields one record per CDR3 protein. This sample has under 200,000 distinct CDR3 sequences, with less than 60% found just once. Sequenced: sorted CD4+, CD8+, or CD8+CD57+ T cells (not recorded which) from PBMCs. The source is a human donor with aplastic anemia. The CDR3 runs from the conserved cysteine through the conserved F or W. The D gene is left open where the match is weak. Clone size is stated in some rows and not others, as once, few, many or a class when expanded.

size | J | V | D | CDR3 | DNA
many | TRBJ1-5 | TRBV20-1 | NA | CSAKTGGGNQPQHF | TGCAGTGCTAAGACAGGTGGAGGAAATCAGCCCCAGCATTTT
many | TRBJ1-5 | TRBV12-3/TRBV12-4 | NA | CASREGHFGGNQPQHF | TGTGCCAGCCGCGAGGGACATTTCGGAGGCAATCAGCCCCAGCATTTT
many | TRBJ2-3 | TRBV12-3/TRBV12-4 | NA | CASKLPRRLGTDTQYF | TGTGCCAGCAAGCTCCCGCGGCGTCTCGGCACAGATACGCAGTATTTT
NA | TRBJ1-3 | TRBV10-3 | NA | CAISEQPGGFGNTIYF | TGTGCCATCAGTGAGCAGCCGGGGGGATTTGGAAACACCATATATTTT
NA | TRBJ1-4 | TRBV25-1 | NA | CASSPRLANKKLFF | TGTGCCAGCAGCCCGAGACTAGCTAATAAAAAGCTGTTTTTT
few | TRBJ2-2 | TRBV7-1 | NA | CASSSGGSRVTLNTGELFF | TGTGCCAGCAGCTCAGGGGGTAGTCGGGTTACTTTGAACACCGGGGAGCTGTTTTTT
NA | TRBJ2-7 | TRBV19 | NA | CASRLTSSGTYEQYF | TGTGCCAGTAGACTCACTAGCTCCGGCACCTACGAGCAGTACTTC
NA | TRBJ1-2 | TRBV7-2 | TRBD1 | CASSQGQGGYTF | TGTGCCAGCAGCCAGGGACAGGGAGGCTACACCTTC
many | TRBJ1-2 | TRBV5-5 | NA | CASSLVVGQGSGYTF | TGTGCCAGCAGCTTGGTTGTTGGGCAGGGGAGTGGCTACACCTTC
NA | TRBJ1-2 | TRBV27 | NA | CASSLRGTATNYGYTF | TGTGCCAGCAGTTTACGCGGGACCGCAACTAACTATGGCTACACCTTC
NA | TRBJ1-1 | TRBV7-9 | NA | CASSLKNMNTEAFF | TGTGCCAGCAGCTTGAAGAACATGAACACTGAAGCTTTCTTT
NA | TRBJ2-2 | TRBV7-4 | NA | CASSQGITGELFF | TGTGCCAGCAGCCAAGGGATTACCGGGGAGCTGTTTTTT
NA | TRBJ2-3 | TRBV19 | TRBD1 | CASSIRDRAGDTQYF | TGTGCCAGTAGTATCCGGGACAGGGCAGGAGATACGCAGTATTTT
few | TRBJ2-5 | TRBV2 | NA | CASAPIRGTETQYF | TGTGCCAGCGCACCCATAAGAGGAACCGAGACCCAGTACTTC
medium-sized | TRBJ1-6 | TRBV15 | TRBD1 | CATSNGDRANSPLHF | TGTGCCACCAGCAATGGGGACAGGGCTAATTCACCCCTCCACTTT
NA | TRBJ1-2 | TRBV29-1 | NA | CSVTTGYGYTF | TGCAGCGTTACCACAGGGTATGGCTACACCTTC
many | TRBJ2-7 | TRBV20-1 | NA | CSASGMGSYEQYF | TGCAGTGCTAGTGGAATGGGCTCCTACGAGCAGTACTTC
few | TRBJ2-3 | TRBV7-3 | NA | CASSSSPRDTQYF | TGTGCCAGCAGCTCCTCTCCGAGAGATACGCAGTATTTT
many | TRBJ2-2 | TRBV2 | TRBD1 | CASSPGQGGTGELFF | TGTGCCAGCAGTCCGGGACAGGGGGGAACCGGGGAGCTGTTTTTT
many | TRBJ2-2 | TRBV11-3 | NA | CASSSHSGGPGELFF | TGTGCCAGCAGCTCCCATAGTGGGGGGCCCGGGGAGCTGTTTTTT
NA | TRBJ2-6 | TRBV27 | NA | CARAFGGTGANVLTF | TGTGCCAGGGCCTTTGGTGGTACTGGGGCCAACGTCCTGACTTTC
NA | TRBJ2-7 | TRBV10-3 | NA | CAISESTGRSGEQYF | TGTGCCATCAGTGAGTCAACAGGGAGATCGGGAGAGCAGTACTTC
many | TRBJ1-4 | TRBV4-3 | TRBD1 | CASSQDLDRDNEKLFF | TGCGCCAGCAGCCAAGACCTTGACAGGGATAATGAAAAACTGTTTTTT
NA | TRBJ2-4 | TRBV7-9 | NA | CTSSPKRALVGAKNIQYF | TGTACCAGCAGCCCAAAGCGGGCCCTTGTCGGAGCCAAAAACATTCAGTACTTC
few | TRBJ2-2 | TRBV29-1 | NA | CSVESDQGPLAGELFF | TGCAGCGTTGAATCGGACCAGGGACCTCTAGCCGGGGAGCTGTTTTTT
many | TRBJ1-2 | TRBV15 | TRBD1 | CATRAGQQIYGYTF | TGTGCCACCAGGGCGGGACAGCAAATCTATGGCTACACCTTC
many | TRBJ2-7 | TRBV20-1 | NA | CSAPGGSYEQYF | TGCAGTGCACCTGGAGGTTCCTACGAGCAGTACTTC
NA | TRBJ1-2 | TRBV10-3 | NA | CATEGGSYGYTF | TGTGCCACCGAGGGGGGGTCCTATGGCTACACCTTC
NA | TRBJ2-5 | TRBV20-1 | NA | CGARSGVANKRTQYF | TGCGGTGCTAGAAGTGGTGTCGCTAATAAGAGGACCCAGTACTTC
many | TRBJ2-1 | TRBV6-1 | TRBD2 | CASRRGLARSYNEQFF | TGTGCCAGCAGAAGGGGACTAGCAAGGTCCTACAATGAGCAGTTCTTC
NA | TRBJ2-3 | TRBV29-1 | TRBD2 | CSVEGPAGGTDTQYF | TGCAGCGTTGAAGGACCAGCGGGGGGAACAGATACGCAGTATTTT
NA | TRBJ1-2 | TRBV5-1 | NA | CASSLTTGNYGYTF | TGCGCCAGCAGCTTGACGACCGGTAACTATGGCTACACCTTC
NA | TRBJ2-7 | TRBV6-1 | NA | CASTLGYPGEQYF | TGTGCCAGCACCCTTGGTTACCCGGGTGAGCAGTACTTC
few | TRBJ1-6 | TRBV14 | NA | CASSQQPSPLHF | TGTGCCAGCAGCCAACAGCCTTCACCCCTCCACTTT
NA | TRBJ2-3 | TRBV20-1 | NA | CSDRLDGVADTQYF | TGCAGCGATCGACTAGACGGGGTGGCAGATACGCAGTATTTT
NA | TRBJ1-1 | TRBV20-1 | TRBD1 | CSARDGARGANTEAFF | TGCAGTGCTAGAGATGGTGCCAGGGGGGCGAACACTGAAGCTTTCTTT
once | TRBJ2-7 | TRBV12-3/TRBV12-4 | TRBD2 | CASSLLSGLGYEQYF | TGTGCCAGCAGTTTATTGTCGGGACTAGGCTACGAGCAGTACTTC
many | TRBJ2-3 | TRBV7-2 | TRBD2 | CASSLSGGADTQYF | TGTGCCAGCAGCTTAAGCGGGGGGGCAGATACGCAGTATTTT
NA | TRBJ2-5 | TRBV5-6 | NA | CASSLGGGVKYF | TGTGCCAGCAGCTTGGGGGGTGGCGTTAAGTACTTC
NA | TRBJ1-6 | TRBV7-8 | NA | CASSLDIIQPLHF | TGTGCCAGCAGCTTAGACATAATTCAGCCCCTCCACTTT
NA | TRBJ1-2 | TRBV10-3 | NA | CAISSESQVSDYTF | TGTGCCATCAGTAGTGAATCACAGGTCAGCGACTACACCTTC
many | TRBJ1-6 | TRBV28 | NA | CASTLLGYSPLHF | TGTGCCAGCACCCTCTTGGGGTATTCACCCCTCCACTTT
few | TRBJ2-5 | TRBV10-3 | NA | CAISEGGDQETQYF | TGTGCCATCAGTGAAGGAGGAGATCAAGAGACCCAGTACTTC
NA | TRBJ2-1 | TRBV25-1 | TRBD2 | CASSEPGLVSNEQFF | TGTGCCAGCAGTGAACCGGGACTAGTCTCCAATGAGCAGTTCTTC
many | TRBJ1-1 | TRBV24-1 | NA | CATSETTGSNTEAFF | TGTGCCACCAGTGAGACAACAGGGTCAAACACTGAAGCTTTCTTT
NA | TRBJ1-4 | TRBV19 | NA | CASSTLRQVNEKLFF | TGTGCCAGTAGTACCTTGAGACAGGTTAATGAAAAACTGTTTTTT
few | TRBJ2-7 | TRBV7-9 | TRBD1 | CASSLAQGIYEQYF | TGTGCCAGCAGCTTAGCACAGGGGATCTACGAGCAGTACTTC
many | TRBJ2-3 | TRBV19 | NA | CASRSVGRNVLDTDTQYF | TGTGCCAGTAGGTCGGTTGGGCGGAACGTTCTCGATACAGATACGCAGTATTTT
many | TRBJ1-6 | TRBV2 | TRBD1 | CASSQTGGYNSPLHF | TGTGCCAGCAGCCAAACAGGGGGCTATAATTCACCCCTCCACTTT
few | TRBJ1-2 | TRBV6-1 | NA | CASTPDSYGYTF | TGTGCCAGCACCCCAGACAGTTATGGCTACACCTTC
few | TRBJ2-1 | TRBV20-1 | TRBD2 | CSAPRGGVDNEQFF | TGCAGTGCACCGCGGGGGGGCGTTGACAATGAGCAGTTCTTC
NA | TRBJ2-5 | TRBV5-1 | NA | CASQGGGVETQYF | TGCGCCAGTCAAGGGGGCGGGGTAGAGACCCAGTACTTC